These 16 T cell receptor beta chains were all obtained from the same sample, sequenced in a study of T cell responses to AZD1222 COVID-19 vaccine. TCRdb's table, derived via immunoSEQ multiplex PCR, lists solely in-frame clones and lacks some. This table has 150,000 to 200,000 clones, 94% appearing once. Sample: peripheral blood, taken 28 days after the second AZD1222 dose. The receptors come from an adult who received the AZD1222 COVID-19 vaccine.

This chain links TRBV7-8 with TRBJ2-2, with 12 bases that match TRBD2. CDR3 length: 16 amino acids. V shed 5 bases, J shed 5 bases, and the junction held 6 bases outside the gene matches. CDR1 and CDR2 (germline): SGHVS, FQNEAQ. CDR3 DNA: TGTGCCAGCAGCCTCGGACTAGCGGGATGGACCGGGGAGCTGTTTTTT. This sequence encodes CASSLGLAGWTGELFF.

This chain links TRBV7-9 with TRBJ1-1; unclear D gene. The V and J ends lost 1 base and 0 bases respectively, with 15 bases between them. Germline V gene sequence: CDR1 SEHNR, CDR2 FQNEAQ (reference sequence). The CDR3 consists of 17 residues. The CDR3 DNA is TGTGCCAGCAGCTTAGATGGTATAAGGCAGCTGAACACTGAAGCTTTCTTT. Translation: CASSLDGIRQLNTEAFF. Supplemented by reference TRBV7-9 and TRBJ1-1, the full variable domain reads DTGVSQNPRHKITKRGQNVTFRCDPISEHNRLYWYRQTLGQGPEFLTYFQNEAQLEKSRLLSDRFSAERPKGSFSTLEIQRTEQGDSAMYLCASSLDGIRQLNTEAFFGQGTRLTVV.

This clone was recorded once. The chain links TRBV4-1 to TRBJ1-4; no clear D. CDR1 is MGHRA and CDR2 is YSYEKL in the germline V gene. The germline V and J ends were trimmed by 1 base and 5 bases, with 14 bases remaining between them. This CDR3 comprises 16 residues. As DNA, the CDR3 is TGCGCCAGCAGCCAAGTCACCCAGACGGCAAATGAAAAACTGTTTTTT. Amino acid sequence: CASSQVTQTANEKLFF.

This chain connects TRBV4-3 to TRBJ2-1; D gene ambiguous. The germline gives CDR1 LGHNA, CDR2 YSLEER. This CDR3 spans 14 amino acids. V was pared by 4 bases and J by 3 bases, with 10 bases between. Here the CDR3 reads CASSRGRIYNEQFF. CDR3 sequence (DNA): TGCGCCAGCAGCCGAGGCAGGATCTACAATGAGCAGTTCTTC.

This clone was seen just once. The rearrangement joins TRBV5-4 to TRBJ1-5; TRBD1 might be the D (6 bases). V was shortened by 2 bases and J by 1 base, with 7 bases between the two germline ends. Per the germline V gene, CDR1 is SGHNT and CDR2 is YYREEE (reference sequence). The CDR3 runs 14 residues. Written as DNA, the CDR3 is TGTGCCAGCAGCTTTGGGGGCAGCAATCAGCCCCAGCATTTT. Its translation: CASSFGGSNQPQHF.

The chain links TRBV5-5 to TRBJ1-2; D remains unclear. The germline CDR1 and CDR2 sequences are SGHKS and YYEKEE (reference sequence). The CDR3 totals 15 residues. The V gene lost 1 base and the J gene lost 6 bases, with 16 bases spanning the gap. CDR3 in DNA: TGTGCCAGCAGCTTGCTGTTAGGAAATCCAAATGGCTACACCTTC. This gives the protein CASSLLLGNPNGYTF.

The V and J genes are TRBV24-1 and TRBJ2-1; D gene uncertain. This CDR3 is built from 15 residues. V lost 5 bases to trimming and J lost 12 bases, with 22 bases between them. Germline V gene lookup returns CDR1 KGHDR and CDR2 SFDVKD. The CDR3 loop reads CATSVSGGSSSGQFF. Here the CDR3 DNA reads TGTGCCACCAGTGTTTCGGGTGGAAGTAGTTCGGGGCAGTTCTTC.

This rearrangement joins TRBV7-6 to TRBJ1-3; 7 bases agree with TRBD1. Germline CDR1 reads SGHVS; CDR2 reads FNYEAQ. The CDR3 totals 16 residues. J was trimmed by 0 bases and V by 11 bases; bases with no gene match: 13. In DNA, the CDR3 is TGTGCCTCAGGGGGTGGGGGCTCGAGCTCTGGAAACACCATATATTTT. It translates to CASGGGGSSSGNTIYF.

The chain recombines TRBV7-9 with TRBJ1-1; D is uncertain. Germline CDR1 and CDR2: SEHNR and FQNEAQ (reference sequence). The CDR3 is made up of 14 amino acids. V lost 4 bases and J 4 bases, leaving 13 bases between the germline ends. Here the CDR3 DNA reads TGTGCCAGCAGCTCCCTCTCTCAGGCCACTGAAGCTTTCTTT. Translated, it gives CASSSLSQATEAFF.

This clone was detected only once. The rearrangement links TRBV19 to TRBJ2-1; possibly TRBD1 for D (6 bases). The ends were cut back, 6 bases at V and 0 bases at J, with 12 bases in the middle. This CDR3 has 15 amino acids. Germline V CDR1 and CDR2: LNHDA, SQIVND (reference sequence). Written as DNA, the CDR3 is TGTGCCAGTAGCAAGCCAGGGGTCTCCTACAATGAGCAGTTCTTC. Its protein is CASSKPGVSYNEQFF.

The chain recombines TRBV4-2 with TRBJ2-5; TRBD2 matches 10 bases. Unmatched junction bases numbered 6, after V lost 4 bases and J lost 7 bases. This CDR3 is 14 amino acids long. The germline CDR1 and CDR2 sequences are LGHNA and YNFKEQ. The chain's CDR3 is CASSPSGREGTQYF. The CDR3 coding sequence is TGTGCCAGCAGCCCAAGCGGGAGGGAGGGGACCCAGTACTTC.

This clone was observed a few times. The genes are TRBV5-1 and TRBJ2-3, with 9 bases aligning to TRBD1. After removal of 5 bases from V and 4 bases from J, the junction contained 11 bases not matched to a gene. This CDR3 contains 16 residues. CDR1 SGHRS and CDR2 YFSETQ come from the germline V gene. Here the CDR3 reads CASRRTGEVRSDTQYF. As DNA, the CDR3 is TGCGCCAGCAGAAGGACAGGGGAGGTGAGATCAGATACGCAGTATTTT.

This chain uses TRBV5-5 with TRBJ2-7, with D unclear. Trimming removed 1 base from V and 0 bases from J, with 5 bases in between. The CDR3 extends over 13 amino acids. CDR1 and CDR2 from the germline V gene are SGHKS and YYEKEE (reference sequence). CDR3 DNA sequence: TGTGCCAGCAGCTTGTCGGTCTCCTACGAGCAGTACTTC. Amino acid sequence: CASSLSVSYEQYF.

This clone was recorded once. CDR3 nucleotide sequence: TGTGCCAGCAGCCTTGAATGGGGTTTCGGTGACACCTTC. Protein product: CASSLEWGFGDTF. V gene TRBV5-5 combines with J gene TRBJ1-2; no clear D gene. Germline loops: CDR1 SGHKS, CDR2 YYEKEE (reference sequence). This CDR3 is built from 13 residues. Trimming pared 4 bases from V and 12 bases from J, leaving 19 bases between. Full variable domain (rest looked up from reference TRBV5-5 and TRBJ1-2): DAGVTQSPTHLIKTRGQQVTLRCSPISGHKSVSWYQQVLGQGPQFIFQYYEKEERGRGNFPDRFSARQFPNYSSELNVNALLLGDSALYLCASSLEWGFGDTFGSGTRLTVV.

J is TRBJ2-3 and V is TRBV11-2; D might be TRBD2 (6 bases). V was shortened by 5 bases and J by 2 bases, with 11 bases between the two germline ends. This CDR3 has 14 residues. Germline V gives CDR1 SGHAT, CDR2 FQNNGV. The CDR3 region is CASSPDYFTDTQYF. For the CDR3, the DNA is TGTGCCAGCAGCCCGGACTATTTCACAGATACGCAGTATTTT.

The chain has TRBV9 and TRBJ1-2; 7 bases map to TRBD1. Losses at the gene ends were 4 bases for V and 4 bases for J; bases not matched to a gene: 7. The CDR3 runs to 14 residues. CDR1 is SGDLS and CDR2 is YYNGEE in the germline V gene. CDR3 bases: TGTGCCAGCAGCCCCGACAGGGAGGCCTATGGCTACACCTTC. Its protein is CASSPDREAYGYTF. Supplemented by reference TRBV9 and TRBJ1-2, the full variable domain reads DSGVTQTPKHLITATGQRVTLRCSPRSGDLSVYWYQQSLDQGLQFLIQYYNGEERAKGNILERFSAQQFPDLHSELNLSSLELGDSALYFCASSPDREAYGYTFGSGTRLTVV.